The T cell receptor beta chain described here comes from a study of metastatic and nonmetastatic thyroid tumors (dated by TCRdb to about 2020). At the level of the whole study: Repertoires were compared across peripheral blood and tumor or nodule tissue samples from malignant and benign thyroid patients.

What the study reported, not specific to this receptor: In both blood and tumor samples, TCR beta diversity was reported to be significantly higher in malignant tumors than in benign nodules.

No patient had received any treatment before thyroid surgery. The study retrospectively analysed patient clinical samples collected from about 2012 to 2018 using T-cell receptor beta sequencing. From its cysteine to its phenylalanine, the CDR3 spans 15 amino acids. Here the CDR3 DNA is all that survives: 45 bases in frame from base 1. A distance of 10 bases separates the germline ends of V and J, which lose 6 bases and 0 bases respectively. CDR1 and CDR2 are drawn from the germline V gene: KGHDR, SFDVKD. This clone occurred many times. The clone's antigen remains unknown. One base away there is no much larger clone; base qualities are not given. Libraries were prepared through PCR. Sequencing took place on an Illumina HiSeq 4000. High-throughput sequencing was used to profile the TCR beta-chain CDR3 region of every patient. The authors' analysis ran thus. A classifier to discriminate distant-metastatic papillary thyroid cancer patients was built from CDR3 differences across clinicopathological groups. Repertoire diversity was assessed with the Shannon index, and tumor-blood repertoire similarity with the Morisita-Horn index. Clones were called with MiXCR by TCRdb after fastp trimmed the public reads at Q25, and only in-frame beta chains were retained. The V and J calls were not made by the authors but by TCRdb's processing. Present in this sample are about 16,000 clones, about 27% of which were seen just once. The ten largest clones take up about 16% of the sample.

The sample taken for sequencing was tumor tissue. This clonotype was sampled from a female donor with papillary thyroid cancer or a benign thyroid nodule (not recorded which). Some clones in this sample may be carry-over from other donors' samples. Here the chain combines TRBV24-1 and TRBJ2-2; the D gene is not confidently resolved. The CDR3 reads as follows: CATSSPLANTGELFF. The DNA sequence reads TGTGCCACCAGTAGTCCCCTTGCGAACACCGGGGAGCTGTTTTTT.